One sample yielded the 6 T cell receptor beta chains listed below, sequenced in a study of blood T cell repertoires in COVID-19. Sequencing used immunoSEQ multiplex PCR; TCRdb keeps in-frame clones, though not all of them. The sample includes a few hundred thousand clones, over 75% of them seen just once. The sample comprised peripheral blood. Receptors were obtained from a woman aged 45 to 65 who had recovered from COVID-19.

The V gene is TRBV2, the J gene TRBJ2-3, with 8 positions matching TRBD2. The CDR3 runs 15 residues. V was pared by 6 bases and J by 6 bases, with 11 bases of the junction left unmatched. Germline CDR1 is SNHLY and CDR2 is FYNNEI. The CDR3 here is CASSLPGLVMDTQYF. The CDR3 DNA is TGTGCCAGCAGCCTACCGGGACTAGTAATGGATACGCAGTATTTT.

The V and J genes are TRBV19 and TRBJ2-2; the match to TRBD2 covers 8 bases. CDR3 length equals 15 residues. Germline trimming cut 4 bases from V and 5 bases from J; bases unmatched to any gene: 6. The germline V gene encodes CDR1 LNHDA and CDR2 SQIVND (reference sequence). Here the CDR3 reads CASSTGLDPTGELFF. The CDR3 DNA reads TGTGCCAGTAGTACGGGACTAGATCCGACCGGGGAGCTGTTTTTT.

This clone was picked up one time. The chain joins TRBV7-2 to TRBJ1-5, with D unresolved. Between the trimmed V and J ends, which lost 2 bases and 4 bases, there was a span of 12 bases. CDR1 SGHTA and CDR2 FQGNSA come from the germline V gene. The CDR3 is 15 amino acids. CDR3 protein: CASSLSASGNQPQHF. The CDR3 DNA follows: TGTGCCAGCAGCTTATCGGCGAGCGGGAATCAGCCCCAGCATTTT.

V is TRBV5-5 and J is TRBJ2-3; TRBD1 agrees at 8 bases. This CDR3 has 16 residues. The germline gives CDR1 SGHKS, CDR2 YYEKEE (reference sequence). J lost 0 bases, V lost 3 bases, and 6 bases had no gene match. The CDR3 spells CASSWTGFASTDTQYF. The CDR3 region has the DNA TGTGCCAGCAGCTGGACAGGGTTTGCTAGCACAGATACGCAGTATTTT.

This clone was seen only a few times. V usage is TRBV27 and J usage is TRBJ2-3; 10 positions match TRBD1. CDR3 length: 15 residues. Losses at the gene ends were 2 bases for V and 2 bases for J; bases not matched to a gene: 1. Per the germline V gene, CDR1 is MNHEY and CDR2 is SMNVEV (reference sequence). CDR3: CASSLGTGVTDTQYF. The CDR3 region has the DNA TGTGCCAGCAGTTTAGGGACAGGGGTCACAGATACGCAGTATTTT.

V is TRBV5-1 and J is TRBJ2-5; 9 positions agree with TRBD1. V shed 4 bases and J 5 bases; nucleotides not matched to a gene: 12. The V gene's germline CDR1 is SGHRS and CDR2 YFSETQ. The CDR3 loop spans 16 amino acids. The CDR3 nucleotides are TGCGCCAGCAGCCCGGGGACAGGGCGTTTAGGGGAGACCCAGTACTTC. Translation gives CASSPGTGRLGETQYF. Variable domain in full (rest from reference TRBV5-1 and TRBJ2-5): KAGVTQTPRYLIKTRGQQVTLSCSPISGHRSVSWYQQTPGQGLQFLFEYFSETQRNKGNFPGRFSGRQFSNSRSEMNVSTLELGDSALYLCASSPGTGRLGETQYFGPGTRLLVL.